A selection of T cell receptor beta chains follows, all from one sample in a study of T-cell reconstitution after alpha-beta-depleted transplantation in children. From the PCR reads, TCRdb called clonotypes with MiXCR, one entry per CDR3 protein. The table lists about 1,000,000 distinct CDR3 sequences, roughly 31% of them singletons, with roughly 28% in the top ten. The sample consisted of PBMCs, mostly from graft donor cells, taken 360 days after TCRalphabeta/CD19-depleted stem cell transplant. The receptors derive from a boy in the first two years of life who had a stem cell transplant for SCID, so the T cells may come from the graft donor. The CDR3 runs from the conserved cysteine through the conserved F or W. Clone size is shown for a subset of rows, as once, few, many or a class of expanded clone.

v_call: TRBV20-1; clone_size: few; cdr3_aa: CSASGPDSYEQYF
v_call: TRBV2; clone_size: few; cdr3_aa: CASSEVTTSYEQYF
v_call: TRBV6-5; clone_size: NA; cdr3_aa: CASSYWTGLPGTPLHF
v_call: TRBV11-2; clone_size: NA; cdr3_aa: CASSLGGRNINEQFF
v_call: TRBV3-1; clone_size: NA; cdr3_aa: CASTDSHAGNTIYF
v_call: TRBV5-1; clone_size: NA; cdr3_aa: CASSEVAGGPFNEQFF
v_call: TRBV3-1; clone_size: NA; cdr3_aa: CASSRLRGRGETQYF
v_call: TRBV7-3; clone_size: NA; cdr3_aa: CASSPRGGTGDTQYF
v_call: TRBV18; clone_size: NA; cdr3_aa: CASSLPGQGARVGYGYTF
v_call: TRBV27; clone_size: NA; cdr3_aa: CASSTDRVNEQFF
v_call: TRBV7-2; clone_size: many; cdr3_aa: CASSLAFRGAQETQYF
v_call: TRBV5-1; clone_size: NA; cdr3_aa: CASSSAGRYYTDTQYF
v_call: TRBV2; clone_size: NA; cdr3_aa: CASSPQGLVRNEQFF
v_call: TRBV7-2; clone_size: NA; cdr3_aa: CASSIDLDRGVKEQYF
v_call: TRBV15; clone_size: few; cdr3_aa: CATSRDRGSQTGNTIYF
v_call: TRBV5-4; clone_size: NA; cdr3_aa: CASSLSDRPAYEQYF
v_call: TRBV9; clone_size: few; cdr3_aa: CASSVVQGVTEAFF
v_call: TRBV19; clone_size: NA; cdr3_aa: CASSPGWDEQFF
v_call: TRBV6-5; clone_size: few; cdr3_aa: CASSYGRLAGGRQETQYF
v_call: TRBV15; clone_size: NA; cdr3_aa: CATSRRTFNQPQHF
v_call: TRBV12-3/TRBV12-4; clone_size: few; cdr3_aa: CASSSGLAGGGETQYF
v_call: TRBV4-3; clone_size: few; cdr3_aa: CASSQDFSPPWEKLFF
v_call: TRBV5-1; clone_size: NA; cdr3_aa: CASSPPPTSGYTGELFF
v_call: TRBV7-6; clone_size: NA; cdr3_aa: CASTFGGAGDTQYF
v_call: TRBV7-2; clone_size: few; cdr3_aa: CASSLGLPWDEQYF
v_call: TRBV5-1; clone_size: NA; cdr3_aa: CASSSLPGSTNIQYF
v_call: TRBV2; clone_size: few; cdr3_aa: CATGTGNSGANVLTF
v_call: TRBV20-1; clone_size: NA; cdr3_aa: CSARPGLVGTQYF
v_call: TRBV6-1; clone_size: NA; cdr3_aa: CASRTGGRGNQPQHF